These T cell receptor beta chains were read from a single sample in a study of graft-versus-host responses after intestinal transplantation. Only in-frame clones appear in the TCRdb table, and some are missing; sequencing was by immunoSEQ multiplex PCR. The table lists 20,000 to 25,000 clones, around 43% of them singletons. Sequences were derived from alloreactive CD8+ T cells from a mixed lymphocyte reaction culture, sampled before transplantation. These receptors all stem from a human patient who was an organ donor for intestinal transplantation. The CDR3 runs from the conserved cysteine through the conserved F or W. Fields, in order: D gene, J gene, V gene, clone size, CDR3 protein, CDR3 DNA. A D gene is named only where the DNA matches it firmly. Only some rows state a clone size, as once, few, many or a class for expanded clones.

D gene: -
J gene: TRBJ1-1
V gene: TRBV6-4
clone size: few
CDR3 protein: CASSVRGTEAFF
CDR3 DNA: TGTGCCAGCAGTGTTCGGGGCACTGAAGCTTTCTTT

D gene: TRBD1
J gene: TRBJ2-1
V gene: TRBV5-1
clone size: medium-sized
CDR3 protein: CASSAGQDLPYNEQFF
CDR3 DNA: TGCGCCAGCAGCGCCGGACAGGACCTCCCCTACAATGAGCAGTTCTTC

D gene: TRBD1
J gene: TRBJ2-1
V gene: TRBV19
clone size: -
CDR3 protein: CASSIWDRGHEQFF
CDR3 DNA: TGTGCCAGTAGTATCTGGGACAGGGGCCATGAGCAGTTCTTC

D gene: TRBD1
J gene: TRBJ2-7
V gene: TRBV12-5
clone size: few
CDR3 protein: CASGRQGANYEQYF
CDR3 DNA: TGTGCTAGTGGTCGACAGGGGGCGAACTACGAGCAGTACTTC

D gene: TRBD2
J gene: TRBJ2-2
V gene: TRBV12-5
clone size: -
CDR3 protein: CASGLTPWGGTGELFF
CDR3 DNA: TGTGCTAGTGGGTTGACTCCTTGGGGGGGCACCGGGGAGCTGTTTTTT

D gene: TRBD2
J gene: TRBJ2-1
V gene: TRBV10-3
clone size: -
CDR3 protein: CAISESRLAGAYEQFF
CDR3 DNA: TGTGCCATCAGTGAGTCAAGACTAGCGGGAGCTTATGAGCAGTTCTTC

D gene: -
J gene: TRBJ1-5
V gene: TRBV9
clone size: -
CDR3 protein: CASSSIDSQPQHF
CDR3 DNA: TGTGCCAGCAGCTCGATAGACAGCCAGCCCCAGCATTTT

D gene: TRBD1
J gene: TRBJ1-1
V gene: TRBV18
clone size: -
CDR3 protein: CASSPLTGPNTEAFF
CDR3 DNA: TGTGCCAGCTCACCCCTGACAGGGCCGAACACTGAAGCTTTCTTT

D gene: TRBD1
J gene: TRBJ1-2
V gene: TRBV11-3
clone size: -
CDR3 protein: CATAQGNYGYTF
CDR3 DNA: TGTGCCACTGCACAGGGGAACTATGGCTACACCTTC

D gene: -
J gene: TRBJ1-2
V gene: TRBV12-5
clone size: -
CDR3 protein: CASGPHWGSGYTF
CDR3 DNA: TGTGCTAGTGGTCCCCATTGGGGAAGCGGCTACACCTTC

D gene: -
J gene: TRBJ1-1
V gene: TRBV25-1
clone size: once
CDR3 protein: CASSFGGGQAFF
CDR3 DNA: TGTGCCAGCAGTTTCGGGGGCGGGCAAGCTTTCTTT

D gene: TRBD2
J gene: TRBJ2-3
V gene: TRBV27
clone size: few
CDR3 protein: CASSHRLAGAEDTQYF
CDR3 DNA: TGTGCCAGCAGTCATCGACTAGCGGGAGCGGAAGATACGCAGTATTTT

D gene: -
J gene: TRBJ1-1
V gene: TRBV28
clone size: medium-sized
CDR3 protein: CASSSLINRETEAFF
CDR3 DNA: TGTGCCAGCAGTTCCCTCATTAACAGGGAAACTGAAGCTTTCTTT

D gene: -
J gene: TRBJ2-7
V gene: TRBV7-2
clone size: -
CDR3 protein: CASSLMTEQYF
CDR3 DNA: TGTGCCAGCAGCTTAATGACAGAACAGTACTTC

D gene: -
J gene: TRBJ2-1
V gene: TRBV5-8
clone size: -
CDR3 protein: CASSLAPSPFSEQFF
CDR3 DNA: TGTGCCAGCAGCTTGGCTCCTAGCCCCTTTAGTGAGCAGTTCTTC

D gene: -
J gene: TRBJ2-2
V gene: TRBV29-1
clone size: -
CDR3 protein: CSGDDGLFSGELFF
CDR3 DNA: TGCAGCGGTGATGATGGACTCTTTTCCGGGGAGCTGTTTTTT

D gene: -
J gene: TRBJ2-5
V gene: TRBV19
clone size: -
CDR3 protein: CASSIRGQETQYF
CDR3 DNA: TGTGCCAGTAGTATAAGGGGCCAAGAGACCCAGTACTTC

D gene: -
J gene: TRBJ2-7
V gene: TRBV6-6
clone size: few
CDR3 protein: CASQSAGSSYEQYF
CDR3 DNA: TGTGCCAGCCAAAGTGCCGGGAGCTCCTACGAGCAGTACTTC

D gene: -
J gene: TRBJ1-1
V gene: TRBV23-1
clone size: -
CDR3 protein: CASSQKGGSLHTEAFF
CDR3 DNA: TGCGCCAGCAGTCAAAAGGGGGGCAGCTTGCACACTGAAGCTTTCTTT

D gene: -
J gene: TRBJ1-2
V gene: TRBV7-9
clone size: -
CDR3 protein: CASSLVGGVDGYTF
CDR3 DNA: TGTGCCAGCAGCTTGGTAGGAGGGGTAGACGGCTACACCTTC

D gene: -
J gene: TRBJ2-1
V gene: TRBV7-2
clone size: medium-sized
CDR3 protein: CASSWGSYNEQFF
CDR3 DNA: TGTGCCAGCAGCTGGGGTTCCTACAATGAGCAGTTCTTC

D gene: -
J gene: TRBJ2-7
V gene: TRBV4-2
clone size: -
CDR3 protein: CASSQNLGYEQYF
CDR3 DNA: TGTGCCAGCAGCCAAAACCTAGGATACGAGCAGTACTTC

D gene: -
J gene: TRBJ2-7
V gene: TRBV9
clone size: medium-sized
CDR3 protein: CASSLFGASSDEQYF
CDR3 DNA: TGTGCCAGCAGCCTTTTTGGTGCTAGCTCCGACGAGCAGTACTTC

D gene: -
J gene: TRBJ2-5
V gene: TRBV4-1
clone size: few
CDR3 protein: CASSQENTQETQYF
CDR3 DNA: TGCGCCAGCAGCCAAGAAAACACCCAAGAGACCCAGTACTTC

D gene: -
J gene: TRBJ2-3
V gene: TRBV7-9
clone size: -
CDR3 protein: CASSLGYTDTQYF
CDR3 DNA: TGTGCCAGCAGCTTAGGGTACACAGATACGCAGTATTTT

D gene: TRBD2
J gene: TRBJ2-7
V gene: TRBV5-6
clone size: once
CDR3 protein: CASSLEAGGPLLYEQYF
CDR3 DNA: TGTGCCAGCAGCTTAGAAGCGGGAGGGCCCTTACTCTACGAGCAGTACTTC

D gene: TRBD2
J gene: TRBJ2-5
V gene: TRBV11-2
clone size: few
CDR3 protein: CASSWEGETQYF
CDR3 DNA: TGTGCCAGCAGCTGGGAGGGAGAGACCCAGTACTTC

D gene: -
J gene: TRBJ2-7
V gene: TRBV10-3
clone size: few
CDR3 protein: CAISESTPAAYEQYF
CDR3 DNA: TGTGCCATCAGTGAGTCGACTCCGGCCGCCTACGAGCAGTACTTC

D gene: -
J gene: TRBJ1-1
V gene: TRBV9
clone size: -
CDR3 protein: CASSVANTEAFF
CDR3 DNA: TGTGCCAGCAGCGTAGCGAACACTGAAGCTTTCTTT

D gene: -
J gene: TRBJ1-6
V gene: TRBV27
clone size: once
CDR3 protein: CASSFRPGPLHF
CDR3 DNA: TGTGCCAGCAGTTTTCGTCCGGGCCCCCTCCACTTT

D gene: -
J gene: TRBJ2-1
V gene: TRBV6-1
clone size: -
CDR3 protein: CASRRSWRNEQFF
CDR3 DNA: TGTGCCAGTCGGCGTAGTTGGCGGAATGAGCAGTTCTTC

D gene: -
J gene: TRBJ2-1
V gene: TRBV7-2
clone size: -
CDR3 protein: CASSLGDLHGRDEQFF
CDR3 DNA: TGTGCCAGCAGCTTAGGGGACCTTCACGGACGGGATGAGCAGTTCTTC

D gene: -
J gene: TRBJ1-4
V gene: TRBV28
clone size: -
CDR3 protein: CASSLPENEKLFF
CDR3 DNA: TGTGCCAGCAGTTTACCAGAGAATGAAAAACTGTTTTTT